One and the same sample provided the 11 T cell receptor beta chains below, sequenced in a study of cytomegalovirus exposure and HLA in healthy donors. PCR primers comprised 60 Vbeta and 13 Jbeta primers. Sequenced by immunoSEQ multiplex PCR; TCRdb stores in-frame clones only, minus some. The data show a few hundred thousand clones, with 80% seen just once and over 0.3% held by the top ten. Sequencing was done on a sample of PBMCs. The receptor set was obtained from a girl aged 2 to 10 in good health and CMV-seronegative.

The chain uses TRBV6-1 and TRBJ2-1; TRBD2 aligns across 10 bases. V trimming: 5 bases; J trimming: 3 bases; junction bases outside the gene matches: 4. The CDR3 length is 15 residues. The germline gives CDR1 MNHNS, CDR2 SASEGT. The CDR3 DNA sequence: TGTGCCAGCAGTACTAGCGGGAATAACTACAATGAGCAGTTCTTC. Encoded protein: CASSTSGNNYNEQFF.

The chain has TRBV2 and TRBJ1-1; D is unresolved. V lost 4 bases to trimming and J lost 4 bases, with 7 bases between them. The CDR3 loop spans 12 amino acids. CDR1 is SNHLY, CDR2 FYNNEI, per germline. In nucleotides, the CDR3 is TGTGCCAGCAGTGCAGTACGCACTGAAGCTTTCTTT. Its translation is CASSAVRTEAFF.

With regard to this clone: The DNA is left out, because the CDR3 cannot be placed on it with certainty; the CDR3 is given as TCRdb lists it. The rearrangement links TRBV27 to TRBJ2-7; TRBD2 is the table's D call, not checked against the DNA. The CDR3 is 11 amino acids long, termini counted. Germline CDR1 MNHEY, CDR2 SMNVEV (reference sequence). The CDR3 protein is CASSSSGEQYF.

The chain employs TRBV6-1 and TRBJ2-5; D is possibly TRBD1 (8 bases). Trimming removed 5 bases at V and 5 bases at J, with 15 bases between. Germline V lookup: CDR1 MNHNS, CDR2 SASEGT. This CDR3 is built from 14 residues. CDR3 residues: CASSNRGGYETQYF. The CDR3 DNA reads TGTGCCAGCAGTAACAGGGGGGGTTATGAGACCCAGTACTTC.

This clone was counted a few times. CDR3 sequence reads: CASSFKGRELFF. CDR3 in DNA: TGTGCCAGCAGCTTTAAGGGGCGGGAGCTGTTTTTT. The chain uses TRBV11-3 and TRBJ2-2, with a possible D match to TRBD1 (5 bases). Per germline, CDR1 SGHNT and CDR2 YENEEA. The length of the CDR3 is 12 residues. Trimming cost V 3 bases and J 9 bases, with 8 bases left between them.

The V gene is TRBV6-1, the J gene TRBJ2-7, with D perhaps matching TRBD1 (6 bases). Germline V lookup: CDR1 MNHNS, CDR2 SASEGT. The CDR3 consists of 15 residues. The CDR3 loop is CAARRDTLSAYEQYF. The CDR3 bases are TGTGCAGCCAGACGGGACACACTTTCGGCTTACGAGCAGTACTTC.

The chain combines TRBV30 with TRBJ2-7; perhaps TRBD2 as D (5 bases). Trimming took 3 bases from V and 6 from J, leaving 12 bases between them. Per the germline V gene, CDR1 is GTSNPN and CDR2 is SVGIG (reference sequence). CDR3 length: 12 residues. Here the CDR3 reads CAWSREGGEQYF. In nucleotides, the CDR3 is TGTGCCTGGAGCCGTGAGGGCGGCGAGCAGTACTTC.

V usage is TRBV7-9 and J usage is TRBJ2-1, with 10 bases identical to TRBD2. The length of the CDR3 is 14 residues. After removal of 2 bases from V and 9 bases from J, the junction contained 4 bases not matched to a gene. Germline CDR1 is SEHNR and CDR2 is FQNEAQ (reference sequence). CDR3 DNA: TGTGCCAGCAGCTTAACTAGCGGGAACGGTGAGCAGTTCTTC. Translation gives CASSLTSGNGEQFF.

The J gene is TRBJ2-7, the V gene TRBV6-6, with D perhaps TRBD2 (5 bases). The CDR3 sequence is 16 residues long. Germline lookup yields CDR1 MNHNY and CDR2 SVGAGI (reference sequence). V lost 0 bases and J 0 bases, leaving 12 bases between the germline ends. DNA for the CDR3: TGTGCCAGCAGTTACTCATACGGGCTAGCCTCCTACGAGCAGTACTTC. The encoded protein is CASSYSYGLASYEQYF.

The chain is built from TRBV5-1 and TRBJ2-3; 13 positions agree with TRBD2. V lost 3 bases to trimming and J lost 0 bases; unmatched junction nucleotides: 7. Germline CDR1 and CDR2: SGHRS and YFSETQ. This CDR3 region has 18 residues. The CDR3 reads CASSYFTSGRASTDTQYF. The CDR3 DNA reads TGCGCCAGCAGCTACTTTACTAGCGGGAGGGCCAGCACAGATACGCAGTATTTT.

The chain joins TRBV30 to TRBJ1-1; 9 bases line up with TRBD1. V lost 2 bases to trimming and J lost 6 bases; unmatched junction nucleotides: 13. The CDR3 runs to 16 residues. Germline V CDR1 and CDR2: GTSNPN, SVGIG (reference sequence). Here the CDR3 reads CAWSSPYRGHLAEAFF. DNA of the CDR3: TGTGCCTGGAGTTCACCCTACAGGGGGCATTTGGCTGAAGCTTTCTTT.